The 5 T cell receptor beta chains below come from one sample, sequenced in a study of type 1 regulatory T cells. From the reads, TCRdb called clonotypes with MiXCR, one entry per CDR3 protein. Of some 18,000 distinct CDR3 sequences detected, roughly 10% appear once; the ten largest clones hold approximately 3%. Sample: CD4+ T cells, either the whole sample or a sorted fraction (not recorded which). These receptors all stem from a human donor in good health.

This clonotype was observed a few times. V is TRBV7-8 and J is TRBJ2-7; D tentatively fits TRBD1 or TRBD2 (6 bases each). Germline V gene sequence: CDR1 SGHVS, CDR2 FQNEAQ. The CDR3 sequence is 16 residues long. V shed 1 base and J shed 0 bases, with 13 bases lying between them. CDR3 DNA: TGTGCCAGCAGCTTAGGTCCGGGGGCAAACTCCTACGAGCAGTACTTC. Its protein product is CASSLGPGANSYEQYF. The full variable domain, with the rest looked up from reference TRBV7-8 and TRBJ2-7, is GAGVSQSPRYKVAKRGQDVALRCDPISGHVSLFWYQQALGQGPEFLTYFQNEAQLDKSGLPSDRFFAERPEGSVSTLKIQRTQQEDSAVYLCASSLGPGANSYEQYFGPGTRLTVT.

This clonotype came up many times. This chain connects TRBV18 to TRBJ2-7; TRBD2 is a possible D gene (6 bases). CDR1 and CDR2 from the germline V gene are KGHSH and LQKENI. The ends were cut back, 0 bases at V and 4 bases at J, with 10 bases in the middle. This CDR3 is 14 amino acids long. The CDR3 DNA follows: TGTGCCAGCTCACCACCGGCGGGACCTTACGAGCAGTACTTC. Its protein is CASSPPAGPYEQYF.

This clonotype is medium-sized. CDR3 nucleotide sequence: TGTGCCAGCAGCGTATACAATGAGCAGTTCTTC. Amino acids: CASSVYNEQFF. The rearrangement joins TRBV7-2 to TRBJ2-1; D is ambiguous. This CDR3 has 11 amino acids. V lost 5 bases and J lost 4, with 3 bases in between. The V gene's germline CDR1 is SGHTA and CDR2 FQGNSA.

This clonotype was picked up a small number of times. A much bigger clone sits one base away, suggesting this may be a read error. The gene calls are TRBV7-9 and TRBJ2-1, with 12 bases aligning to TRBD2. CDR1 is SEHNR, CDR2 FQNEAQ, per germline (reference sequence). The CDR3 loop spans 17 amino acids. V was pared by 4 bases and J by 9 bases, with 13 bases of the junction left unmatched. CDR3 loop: CASSSLVTSGRPTEQFF. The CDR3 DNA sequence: TGTGCCAGCAGCTCGCTCGTGACTAGCGGGAGACCAACTGAGCAGTTCTTC.

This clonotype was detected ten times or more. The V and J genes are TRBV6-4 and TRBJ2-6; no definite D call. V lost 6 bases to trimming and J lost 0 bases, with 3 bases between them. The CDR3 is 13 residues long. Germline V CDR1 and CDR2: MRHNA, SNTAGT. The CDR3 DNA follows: TGTGCCAGCAGAAGCTCTGGGGCCAACGTCCTGACTTTC. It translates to CASRSSGANVLTF.